The sequence of this TCR beta chain was determined in a study of T cells in Graves' hyperthyroidism and ophthalmopathy. This clonotype has at least ten counts. Ophthalmopathy cases met thresholds of Clinical Activity Score at least 3, NOSPECS grade at least 4 and duration under 3 months. Germline CDR1 is MGHRA and CDR2 is YSYEKL. CDR3 length: 17 residues. V lost 3 bases, J lost 0 bases, and 18 bases lay in between. Amplification yielded TCR beta CDR3 regions, with RNA transcripts as the source. When the TCR CDR3 underwent first-round RT-PCR, the HTBI primer set was used. MiXCR was run by TCRdb on the multiplex PCR reads, yielding one entry per CDR3 protein. Counted here are 450,000 to 550,000 distinct CDR3 sequences, less than 25% occurring once; the ten biggest clones make up around 10%.

Sequenced sample: blood. The TCR was taken from a woman under 40 with Graves' ophthalmopathy. The chain has TRBV4-1 and TRBJ2-7; D tentatively fits TRBD1 or TRBD2 (5 bases each). The CDR3, as DNA: TGCGCCAGCAGCCACCGGGGCTTCAGAGTGAGCTCCTACGAGCAGTACTTC. Translation gives CASSHRGFRVSSYEQYF.